This T cell receptor beta chain derives from a study of blood T cell repertoires in COVID-19. Across the study: From the United States, Italy and Spain came samples of acute and convalescent COVID-19. Nucleic acid was either cDNA or gDNA, and it came from T cells, B-cell-depleted T cells, or PBMCs.

Per the original methods: Quantification of nucleated cells was approximated via reference gene primer amplification. Assay: immunoSEQ multiplex PCR; the TCRdb copy retains only in-frame clones and omits some. V and J calls and clone size follow that table, whereas D and trimming were derived from the DNA. The sample has approximately 75,000 clones; about four fifths are singletons. This CDR3 has 15 residues. Trimming cost V 3 bases and J 2 bases, with 11 bases left between them. Germline CDR1 reads LNHDA; CDR2 reads SQIVND (reference sequence). The receptor was isolated from a woman aged 80 or over with active or convalescent COVID-19. This rearrangement joins TRBV19 to TRBJ1-5, with a possible D match to TRBD1 (5 bases). Sequenced material: peripheral blood. DNA for the CDR3: TGTGCCAGTAGTATGAGCAGGGAAGGCAATCAGCCCCAGCATTTT. Translated: CASSMSREGNQPQHF.